This T cell receptor (beta chain) was sequenced during a study of blood T cell repertoires in COVID-19. Study-level background: Some COVID-19 samples were acute and others convalescent; all came from the United States, Italy and Spain. T cells, B-cell-depleted T cells, or PBMCs supplied cDNA or gDNA.

V shed 5 bases and J 6 bases; nucleotides not matched to a gene: 6. The CDR3 is 13 residues long. CDR1 and CDR2 from the germline V gene are LGHNT and FRNRAP. The table lists this clone with a few counts. Original data processing: Amplification of reference gene primers provided the estimated nucleated cell counts. Assay: immunoSEQ multiplex PCR; the TCRdb copy retains only in-frame clones and omits some. V and J calls and clone size are those listed in that table; D and trimming were worked out from the DNA. In the table there are roughly 79,000 clones, 65% to 85% of which are singletons. The clonotype was recovered from a man in his sixties with active or convalescent COVID-19. The chain is built from TRBV12-5 and TRBJ1-2; 7 bases fit TRBD1. Sequencing used peripheral blood. The CDR3 here is CASGRGQENGYTF. CDR3 DNA: TGTGCTAGTGGTAGAGGACAGGAGAATGGCTACACCTTC.